This T cell receptor (beta chain) is drawn from a study of cytomegalovirus exposure and HLA in healthy donors. V gave up 4 bases and J gave up 6 bases, with 16 bases separating them. Looked up from germline, CDR1 is SEHNR and CDR2 is FQNEAQ (reference sequence). There are 14 residues in the CDR3. TCRdb keeps only in-frame clones here, not all; method: immunoSEQ multiplex PCR. Of around 60,000 clones detected, 90% appear once; the ten largest clones hold approximately 1%. The chain uses TRBV7-9 and TRBJ2-7, with a possible D match to TRBD2 (6 bases). The TCR was taken from a man aged 18 to 30 in good health and CMV-seronegative. Specimen: PBMCs. The CDR3 here is CASSSLRAGPEQYF. The CDR3 bases are TGTGCCAGCAGCTCCCTTCGGGCGGGGCCCGAGCAGTACTTC.